These 30 T cell receptor beta chains were sequenced from one sample in a study of cytomegalovirus exposure and HLA in healthy donors. The study ran its PCR with 60 Vbeta and 13 Jbeta primers. Only in-frame clones appear in the TCRdb table, and some are missing; sequencing was by immunoSEQ multiplex PCR. This table holds about 170,000 clones, 85% found once. The sequencing sample was made of PBMCs. These receptors all stem from a boy aged 2 to 9 in good health and CMV-seronegative.

The rearrangement links TRBV5-4 to TRBJ2-5, with D perhaps matching TRBD2 (6 bases). The CDR3 has 14 residues. Germline CDR1 SGHNT, CDR2 YYREEE (reference sequence). With 5 bases removed from V and 4 bases from J, the gap between germline ends came to 15 bases. In nucleotides, the CDR3 is TGTGCCAGCAGAAGCCAGGGAGGTCCAGAGACCCAGTACTTC. It codes for CASRSQGGPETQYF. Using reference TRBV5-4 and TRBJ2-5 for the parts outside the CDR3, the full variable domain is ETGVTQSPTHLIKTRGQQVTLRCSSQSGHNTVSWYQQALGQGPQFIFQYYREEENGRGNFPPRFSGLQFPNYSSELNVNALELDDSALYLCASRSQGGPETQYFGPGTRLLVL.

The gene calls are TRBV19 and TRBJ2-1; tentative D call: TRBD2 (6 bases). The V end lost 6 bases, the J end lost 9 bases, and 21 bases lay between the germline ends. Germline assignment: CDR1 LNHDA and CDR2 SQIVND (reference sequence). CDR3 length equals 15 residues. CDR3 DNA: TGTGCCAGTAGCGATCGACTAGTGGGAATGGGTGAGCAGTTCTTC. It specifies CASSDRLVGMGEQFF.

J is TRBJ1-2 and V is TRBV11-2, with D tentatively TRBD1 (5 bases). Deletions cut 1 base from V and 4 bases from J, with 16 bases between. This CDR3 has 16 residues. Germline V gives CDR1 SGHAT, CDR2 FQNNGV. The CDR3 sequence: CASSLVGTQWPYGYTF. The DNA of the CDR3 is TGTGCCAGCAGCTTAGTGGGGACTCAATGGCCCTATGGCTACACCTTC.

The chain combines TRBV10-2 with TRBJ1-1; 8 nucleotides align to TRBD1. The germline CDR1 and CDR2 sequences are WSHSY and SAAADI. Trimming cost V 6 bases and J 5 bases; bases outside gene matches: 11. The CDR3 runs to 15 residues. The DNA of the CDR3 is TGCGCCAGCAGCGCCCGAGACAGGGGATTAACTGAAGCTTTCTTT. Translated, it gives CASSARDRGLTEAFF.

This clone was seen just once. This chain connects TRBV6-8 to TRBJ2-7, with TRBD2 as a possible D gene (5 bases). V lost 5 bases and J lost 4, with 18 bases in between. Germline CDR1 reads MNHGY; CDR2 reads SAAAGT. This CDR3 has 15 residues. The CDR3 protein is CASSLLGRERYEQYF. CDR3 nucleotides: TGTGCCAGCAGTCTCCTAGGACGGGAACGGTACGAGCAGTACTTC.

The chain uses TRBV7-9 and TRBJ1-1; 7 bases agree with TRBD1. The ends lost 7 bases at V and 7 bases at J; junction bases unmatched: 15. Per germline, CDR1 SEHNR and CDR2 FQNEAQ (reference sequence). This CDR3 contains 15 residues. As DNA, the CDR3 is TGTGCCAGCAACCATCACCCGGGACAGACCTATGAAGCTTTCTTT. It encodes CASNHHPGQTYEAFF.

The rearrangement joins TRBV5-5 to TRBJ2-5; D perhaps matches TRBD1 (5 bases). Looked up from germline, CDR1 is SGHKS and CDR2 is YYEKEE (reference sequence). CDR3 length: 14 amino acids. The germline V and J ends were trimmed by 4 bases and 7 bases, with 17 bases remaining between them. The CDR3 sequence: CASSPVPQAGTQYF. CDR3 sequence (DNA): TGTGCCAGCAGCCCTGTCCCACAGGCCGGGACCCAGTACTTC.

J is TRBJ1-3 and V is TRBV30; weak D call: TRBD1 (6 bases). The CDR3 has 12 residues. Germline V CDR1 and CDR2: GTSNPN, SVGIG (reference sequence). In DNA, the CDR3 is TGTGCTCAAGGGGGCTCTGGAAACACCATATATTTT. Protein: CAQGGSGNTIYF.

The chain recombines TRBV30 with TRBJ2-7; possible D gene TRBD1, 6 bases. V was cut by 4 bases and J by 4 bases, with 17 bases left in between. Germline V CDR1 and CDR2: GTSNPN, SVGIG (reference sequence). This CDR3 has 14 residues. CDR3 protein: CAWTTSGTSYEQYF. The CDR3 DNA is TGTGCCTGGACCACATCCGGGACATCTTACGAGCAGTACTTC.

This chain uses TRBV28 with TRBJ1-6; 7 positions match TRBD1. V trimming: 10 bases; J trimming: 11 bases; junction bases outside the gene matches: 17. Germline V gene data show CDR1 as MDHEN and CDR2 as SYDVKM. The CDR3 has 15 amino acids. The CDR3 DNA follows: TGTGCCACCAGGGGGGGGGAGGGAATTACTGCACCCCTCCACTTT. Its protein product is CATRGGEGITAPLHF.

The V and J genes are TRBV6-4 and TRBJ1-4; the match to TRBD1 covers 11 bases. V gave up 6 bases and J gave up 8 bases; unmatched junction bases: 5. Germline loops: CDR1 MRHNA, CDR2 SNTAGT. This CDR3 contains 14 residues. The CDR3 here is CASSPGQGEEKLFF. Written as DNA, the CDR3 is TGTGCCAGCAGCCCGGGACAGGGGGAAGAAAAACTGTTTTTT.

The chain employs TRBV7-9 and TRBJ2-2, with 7 bases aligning to TRBD2. After removal of 5 bases from V and 5 bases from J, the junction contained 11 bases not matched to a gene. CDR1 SEHNR and CDR2 FQNEAQ come from the germline V gene (reference sequence). This CDR3 has 16 residues. The CDR3 sequence: CASSPRLAPQTGELFF. The CDR3 coding sequence is TGTGCCAGCAGCCCTCGACTAGCTCCACAAACCGGGGAGCTGTTTTTT.

V gene TRBV13 combines with J gene TRBJ1-1; D gene ambiguous. The length of the CDR3 is 13 residues. The V end was cut by 3 bases, the J end by 0 bases, with 5 bases between. Germline CDR1 is PRHDT and CDR2 is FYEKMQ (reference sequence). CDR3 DNA sequence: TGTGCCAGCAGCTTCTACCTGAACACTGAAGCTTTCTTT. It translates to CASSFYLNTEAFF.

The chain combines TRBV6-1 with TRBJ2-3; D might be TRBD1 (6 bases). Trimming cost V 4 bases and J 5 bases, with 22 bases left between them. The CDR3 loop spans 17 amino acids. Germline CDR1 MNHNS, CDR2 SASEGT. This CDR3 reads CASSGTRTGWLGDTQYF. The DNA for the CDR3 is TGTGCCAGCAGTGGGACAAGAACAGGGTGGTTAGGAGATACGCAGTATTTT.

This chain connects TRBV13 to TRBJ2-7; D possibly corresponds to TRBD2 (6 bases). The germline gives CDR1 PRHDT, CDR2 FYEKMQ (reference sequence). Trimming shortened V by 2 bases and J by 3 bases, and 14 bases separated the two germline ends. This CDR3 spans 15 amino acids. CDR3 residues: CASSLSGGNFYEQYF. The DNA of the CDR3 is TGTGCCAGCAGCTTAAGTGGCGGGAACTTCTACGAGCAGTACTTC.

This chain connects TRBV6-6 to TRBJ1-1; 8 positions agree with TRBD1. With V trimmed by 1 base and J by 4 bases, 8 bases remained unmatched. The germline V gene has CDR1 MNHNY and CDR2 SVGAGI (reference sequence). The CDR3 runs to 16 residues. The CDR3 region has the DNA TGTGCCAGCAGTTACTTGAGACCCGGGACAGGCACTGAAGCTTTCTTT. Amino acid sequence: CASSYLRPGTGTEAFF.

By sample share, this clone is medium-sized. The chain joins TRBV10-1 to TRBJ1-1; possibly TRBD1 for D (6 bases). The CDR3 is 13 residues long. Germline CDR1 and CDR2: WNHNN and SYGVQD (reference sequence). The V end lost 5 bases, the J end lost 0 bases, and 7 bases lay between the germline ends. The CDR3 spells CASSWGLNTEAFF. The CDR3 DNA follows: TGCGCCAGCAGTTGGGGGCTGAACACTGAAGCTTTCTTT.

V is TRBV6-5 and J is TRBJ1-1, with TRBD1 matching 10 bases. The CDR3 consists of 14 residues. The germline CDR1 and CDR2 sequences are MNHEY and SVGAGI. J lost 5 bases, V lost 6 bases, and 6 bases had no gene match. CDR3 DNA: TGTGCCAGCAGCGATGGGACAGGGGTGACTGAAGCTTTCTTT. Its protein is CASSDGTGVTEAFF.

The V gene is TRBV28, the J gene TRBJ1-1; D gene uncertain. Per germline, CDR1 MDHEN and CDR2 SYDVKM. The V end lost 7 bases, the J end lost 0 bases, and 15 bases lay between the germline ends. CDR3 length: 15 residues. The CDR3 protein is CASKTVGSMNTEAFF. The CDR3 DNA is TGTGCCAGCAAAACTGTGGGCAGCATGAACACTGAAGCTTTCTTT. The complete variable domain, with remaining parts taken from reference TRBV28 and TRBJ1-1, reads DVKVTQSSRYLVKRTGEKVFLECVQDMDHENMFWYRQDPGLGLRLIYFSYDVKMKEKGDIPEGYSVSREKKERFSLILESASTNQTSMYLCASKTVGSMNTEAFFGQGTRLTVV.

The chain combines TRBV6-1 with TRBJ2-2, with D maybe TRBD1 (5 bases). Per germline, CDR1 MNHNS and CDR2 SASEGT. This CDR3 is 15 amino acids long. V was cut by 2 bases and J by 7 bases, with 14 bases left in between. CDR3 region: CASSEPRQGNGELFF. CDR3 bases: TGTGCCAGCAGTGAACCTCGGCAGGGAAACGGGGAGCTGTTTTTT.

The genes are TRBV11-3 and TRBJ2-1, with D hard to call. The CDR3 is 13 residues long. Between the trimmed V and J ends, which lost 5 bases and 5 bases, there was a span of 10 bases. CDR1 is SGHNT, CDR2 YENEEA, per germline. The CDR3 is CASSPASNNEQFF. CDR3 coding DNA: TGTGCCAGCAGCCCTGCCTCTAACAATGAGCAGTTCTTC.

This sequence joins TRBV7-8 and TRBJ2-7; 7 bases line up with TRBD1. Germline V lookup: CDR1 SGHVS, CDR2 FQNEAQ. J gave up 4 bases and V 3 bases, and 6 bases lay outside the gene matches. The length of the CDR3 is 14 residues. Written as DNA, the CDR3 is TGTGCCAGCAGCTTCCGGGACAGTCCTTACGAGCAGTACGTC. It specifies CASSFRDSPYEQYV.

The chain is built from TRBV5-1 and TRBJ2-7; 9 positions match TRBD1. The CDR3 contains 15 residues. V lost 0 bases to trimming and J lost 3 bases; unmatched junction nucleotides: 4. Per germline, CDR1 SGHRS and CDR2 YFSETQ. CDR3 DNA sequence: TGCGCCAGCAGCTTGGGAGGGACAGGGTTCTACGAGCAGTACGTC. It codes for CASSLGGTGFYEQYV.

This chain uses TRBV28 with TRBJ2-7; weak D call: TRBD2 (6 bases). The germline V gene has CDR1 MDHEN and CDR2 SYDVKM. V was cut by 5 bases and J by 2 bases, with 16 bases left in between. The CDR3 is 15 amino acids. DNA for the CDR3: TGTGCCAGCAGTACGGGCGGACTACTAGCCTACGAGCAGTACTTC. This encodes CASSTGGLLAYEQYF.

The CDR3 DNA follows: TGCGCCAGCAGCCTGGGAGGGGACAGGGGAACAGATACGCAGTATTTT. Its translation: CASSLGGDRGTDTQYF. This chain joins TRBV5-1 and TRBJ2-3; TRBD1 agrees at 10 bases. CDR3 length: 16 residues. The germline V gene encodes CDR1 SGHRS and CDR2 YFSETQ. The V and J ends lost 4 bases and 3 bases, in that order; junction bases with no gene match: 8. The variable domain in full, with the rest retrieved from reference TRBV5-1 and TRBJ2-3, is KAGVTQTPRYLIKTRGQQVTLSCSPISGHRSVSWYQQTPGQGLQFLFEYFSETQRNKGNFPGRFSGRQFSNSRSEMNVSTLELGDSALYLCASSLGGDRGTDTQYFGPGTRLTVL.

The DNA for the CDR3 is TGTGCCAGCAGTGACTCGGAGGGGAACTACAATGAGCAGTTCTTC. Translated: CASSDSEGNYNEQFF. V usage is TRBV6-4 and J usage is TRBJ2-1; maybe TRBD2 (6 bases). Trimming took 0 bases from V and 3 from J, leaving 9 bases between them. CDR1 and CDR2 from the germline V gene are MRHNA and SNTAGT. This CDR3 is 15 amino acids long.

The gene calls are TRBV27 and TRBJ1-1; 7 nucleotides agree with TRBD1. The CDR3 covers 15 residues. With 6 bases clipped from V and 1 base from J, the junction kept 8 bases outside the gene matches. Germline V lookup: CDR1 MNHEY, CDR2 SMNVEV (reference sequence). The CDR3 sequence is CASRWTGFGNTEAFF. The CDR3 bases are TGTGCCAGCAGGTGGACAGGATTCGGGAACACTGAAGCTTTCTTT.

The V and J genes are TRBV29-1 and TRBJ1-2, with TRBD1 identical over 7 bases. CDR1 SQVTM and CDR2 ANQGSEA come from the germline V gene. V lost 0 bases and J lost 4; bases outside the gene matches: 8. This CDR3 region has 15 residues. CDR3 in amino acids: CSVEDDKRGPYGYTF. CDR3 nucleotides: TGCAGCGTTGAAGATGATAAGAGGGGGCCCTATGGCTACACCTTC.

The J gene is TRBJ2-1, the V gene TRBV6-1, with 7 positions matching TRBD1. Per the germline V gene, CDR1 is MNHNS and CDR2 is SASEGT. The CDR3 extends over 15 amino acids. V lost 6 bases to trimming and J lost 4 bases; unmatched junction nucleotides: 9. CDR3 protein: CASRYRDSRYNEQFF. The CDR3 DNA sequence: TGTGCCAGCAGATACCGGGACAGCAGGTACAATGAGCAGTTCTTC.

V and J are TRBV5-1 and TRBJ2-5; 8 bases are a match to TRBD1. The germline V gene has CDR1 SGHRS and CDR2 YFSETQ. With 2 bases clipped from V and 0 bases from J, the junction kept 3 bases outside the gene matches. The CDR3 extends over 15 amino acids. CDR3 nucleotides: TGCGCCAGCAGCTTCGGCAGGGGGCACCAAGAGACCCAGTACTTC. This sequence encodes CASSFGRGHQETQYF.